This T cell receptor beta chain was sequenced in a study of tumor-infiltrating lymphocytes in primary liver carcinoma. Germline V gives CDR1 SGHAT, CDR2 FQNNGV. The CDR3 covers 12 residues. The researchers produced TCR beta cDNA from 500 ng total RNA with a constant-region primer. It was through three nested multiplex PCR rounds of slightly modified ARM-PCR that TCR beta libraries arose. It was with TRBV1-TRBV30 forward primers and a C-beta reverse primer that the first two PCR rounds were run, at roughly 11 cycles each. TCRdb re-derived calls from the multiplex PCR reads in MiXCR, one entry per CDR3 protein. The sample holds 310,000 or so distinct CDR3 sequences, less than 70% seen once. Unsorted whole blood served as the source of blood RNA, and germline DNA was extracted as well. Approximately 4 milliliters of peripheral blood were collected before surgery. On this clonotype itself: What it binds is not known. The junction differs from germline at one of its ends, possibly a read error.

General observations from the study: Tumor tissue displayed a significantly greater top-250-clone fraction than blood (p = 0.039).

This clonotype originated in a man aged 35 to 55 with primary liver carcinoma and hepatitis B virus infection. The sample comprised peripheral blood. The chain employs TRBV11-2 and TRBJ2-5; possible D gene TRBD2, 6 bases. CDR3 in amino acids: CVSAGLLETQYF. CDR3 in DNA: TGTGTCAGCGCGGGACTGCTAGAGACCCAGTACTTC. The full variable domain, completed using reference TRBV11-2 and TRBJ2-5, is EAGVAQSPRYKIIEKRQSVAFWCNPISGHATLYWYQQILGQGPKLLIQFQNNGVVDDSQLPKDRFSAERLKGVDSTLKIQPAKLEDSAVYLCVSAGLLETQYFGPGTRLLVL.